This passage covers 30 T cell receptor beta chains from one sample sequenced in a study of T cell responses to AZD1222 COVID-19 vaccine. The repertoire was sequenced with immunoSEQ multiplex PCR; TCRdb's copy has only in-frame clones and lacks some. The sample lists 140,000 to 150,000 clones; about 81% were seen once. The source was peripheral blood, collected on day 0 of MenACWY control vaccination. These receptors all come from an adult in good health.

This clone was observed a handful of times. Other DNA sequences within the sample encode an identical CDR3. The chain carries TRBV28 and TRBJ1-5; unclear D gene. Trimming cost V 2 bases and J 2 bases, with 4 bases left between them. Germline V gives CDR1 MDHEN, CDR2 SYDVKM. The CDR3 has 13 amino acids. The CDR3, as DNA: TGTGCCAGCAGTTTAGTGGGCAATCAGCCCCAGCATTTT. This gives the protein CASSLVGNQPQHF.

This chain links TRBV21-1 with TRBJ1-2. TRBV21-1 has pseudogene status. The CDR3 covers 13 residues. In DNA form, the CDR3 reads TGTGCCAGCAGCAAAGACGGGCCCTATGGCTACACCTTC. As protein: CASSKDGPYGYTF.

DNA of the CDR3: TGCGCCAGCATAGGGAACAGGGGGACTGAAGCTTTCTTT. The encoded protein is CASIGNRGTEAFF. The chain has TRBV5-1 and TRBJ1-1; 8 bases are shared with TRBD1. The V gene's germline CDR1 is SGHRS and CDR2 YFSETQ. This CDR3 region has 13 residues. The trim removed 6 bases at V and 5 bases at J, leaving 6 bases unmatched.

The J gene is TRBJ1-1, the V gene TRBV6-5, with TRBD1 matching 8 bases. The CDR3 sequence is 14 residues long. V dropped 4 bases and J dropped 4; count of bases not matched to a gene: 5. CDR1 and CDR2 (germline): MNHEY, SVGAGI. CDR3 in DNA: TGTGCCAGCAGTTCCGGACAGGGAGCCACTGAAGCTTTCTTT. Translating gives CASSSGQGATEAFF.

This chain connects TRBV19 to TRBJ1-1; D is unresolved. The CDR3 loop spans 15 amino acids. Germline V CDR1 and CDR2: LNHDA, SQIVND (reference sequence). V was cut by 3 bases and J by 3 bases, with 14 bases left in between. CDR3 in amino acids: CASSMGGMGDTEAFF. CDR3 nucleotide sequence: TGTGCCAGTAGTATGGGAGGAATGGGTGACACTGAAGCTTTCTTT.

This clone was counted once. The V call is TRBV12-3 or TRBV12-4, the J call TRBJ2-2; D is uncertain. Trimming pared 6 bases from V and 0 bases from J, leaving 5 bases between. CDR3 length: 13 residues. The chain's CDR3 is CASSTPNTGELFF. The CDR3 DNA sequence: TGTGCCAGCAGCACCCCGAACACCGGGGAGCTGTTTTTT.

The V call is TRBV28, the J call TRBJ1-2, with TRBD1 identical over 8 bases. This CDR3 comprises 14 residues. Germline CDR1 and CDR2: MDHEN and SYDVKM. V shed 4 bases, J shed 5 bases, and the junction held 6 bases outside the gene matches. The CDR3 DNA reads TGTGCCAGCAGTTACAAGACAGGGGCTTATGGCTACACCTTC. Its protein is CASSYKTGAYGYTF.

The V gene is TRBV27, the J gene TRBJ1-4; 10 bases are a match to TRBD1. Trimming removed 4 bases from V and 7 bases from J; junction bases left unmatched: 6. The germline CDR1 and CDR2 sequences are MNHEY and SMNVEV (reference sequence). The CDR3 sequence is 15 residues long. The CDR3 bases are TGTGCCAGCAGTTCCCTCGGGACAGGGGCTGAAAAACTGTTTTTT. It specifies CASSSLGTGAEKLFF.

DNA of the CDR3: TGTGCCAGCAGAACAGGGGAAATAGGGGGCTACACCTTC. Residues: CASRTGEIGGYTF. The chain links TRBV12-3 or TRBV12-4 to TRBJ1-2; TRBD1 matches 7 bases. This CDR3 spans 13 amino acids. J was trimmed by 8 bases and V by 6 bases; bases with no gene match: 9.

The V and J genes are TRBV7-9 and TRBJ2-1; the D is unclear. V lost 5 bases and J lost 4, with 6 bases in between. Germline CDR1 SEHNR, CDR2 FQNEAQ (reference sequence). The CDR3 is 12 amino acids. Here the CDR3 reads CASSPSYNEQFF. CDR3 DNA: TGTGCCAGCAGCCCAAGTTACAATGAGCAGTTCTTC.

The J gene is TRBJ2-1, the V gene TRBV10-1; 8 nucleotides line up with TRBD2. CDR3 size: 16 residues. Germline lookup yields CDR1 WNHNN and CDR2 SYGVQD (reference sequence). Trimming took 1 base from V and 3 from J; bases not matched to a gene: 5. CDR3 nucleotide sequence: TGCGCCAGCAGTGAGTTAGCGGGGCCGCTCTACAATGAGCAGTTCTTC. Amino acids: CASSELAGPLYNEQFF.

The chain employs TRBV19 and TRBJ1-4; D might be TRBD1 (5 bases). This CDR3 is built from 14 residues. CDR1 and CDR2 from the germline V gene are LNHDA and SQIVND (reference sequence). Trimming cost V 6 bases and J 6 bases, with 14 bases left between them. This CDR3 is CASRRTISDEKLFF. The DNA of the CDR3 is TGTGCCAGTAGGAGGACAATATCTGATGAAAAACTGTTTTTT.

This clone showed up just a few times. This chain connects TRBV28 to TRBJ1-5; maybe TRBD1 (6 bases). The germline gives CDR1 MDHEN, CDR2 SYDVKM. Trimming pared 3 bases from V and 3 bases from J, leaving 12 bases between. This CDR3 has 15 amino acids. CDR3 protein: CASSFSGAYNQPQHF. CDR3 nucleotides: TGTGCCAGCAGTTTCTCGGGGGCGTACAATCAGCCCCAGCATTTT.

This chain links TRBV11-2 with TRBJ2-7; D not certain. CDR3 length: 11 amino acids. V lost 2 bases and J 5 bases, leaving 4 bases between the germline ends. Germline-derived CDR1 and CDR2 are SGHAT and FQNNGV. This chain's CDR3 is CASSLSDEQYV. The DNA of the CDR3 is TGTGCCAGCAGCTTAAGCGACGAGCAGTACGTC.

This clone was detected a few times. The V call is TRBV15, the J call TRBJ2-3, with D possibly being TRBD2 (7 bases). The CDR3 sequence is 17 residues long. Germline CDR1 LNHNV, CDR2 YYDKDF (reference sequence). V was cut by 6 bases and J by 6 bases, with 25 bases left in between. The CDR3 here is CATSRGVAGTGWDTQYF. CDR3 in DNA: TGTGCCACCAGTAGGGGAGTAGCGGGTACAGGGTGGGATACGCAGTATTTT.

The gene calls are TRBV5-5 and TRBJ2-3, with 9 nucleotides matching TRBD1. CDR1 and CDR2 from the germline V gene are SGHKS and YYEKEE (reference sequence). V lost 0 bases, J lost 3 bases, and 2 bases stayed unmatched. CDR3 length: 15 residues. The CDR3 DNA reads as TGTGCCAGCAGCTTGGGGGACAGGGCGACAGATACGCAGTATTTT. Translated, it gives CASSLGDRATDTQYF.

The chain is built from TRBV7-6 and TRBJ2-2; D uncertain. V was cut by 3 bases and J by 1 base, with 9 bases left in between. The CDR3 contains 15 residues. The V gene's germline CDR1 is SGHVS and CDR2 FNYEAQ. The CDR3 DNA reads as TGTGCCAGCAGCTTTTCACTGAAGAACACCGGGGAGCTGTTTTTT. Translated: CASSFSLKNTGELFF.

The gene calls are TRBV7-9 and TRBJ1-2; weak D call: TRBD1 (6 bases). Germline CDR1 and CDR2: SEHNR and FQNEAQ (reference sequence). With 4 bases removed from V and 4 bases from J, the gap between germline ends came to 10 bases. This CDR3 region has 13 residues. The CDR3 nucleotides read TGTGCCAGCAGCTACGACAGGTTCTATGGCTACACCTTC. This gives the protein CASSYDRFYGYTF.

Remarks on this clone: Other nucleotide sequences from this sample produce the same CDR3. The chain has TRBV20-1 and TRBJ2-1, with unresolved D. The length of the CDR3 is 11 residues. The germline gives CDR1 DFQATT, CDR2 SNEGSKA (reference sequence). V was cut by 3 bases and J by 10 bases, with 10 bases left in between. CDR3 nucleotides: TGCAGTGCTAGTTGGGGTAGCGAGCAGTTCTTC. Translation: CSASWGSEQFF.

This clone has ten or more counts. The V and J genes are TRBV29-1 and TRBJ2-3; 7 nucleotides align to TRBD1. CDR1 is SQVTM and CDR2 is ANQGSEA in the germline V gene. The trim removed 5 bases at V and 10 bases at J, leaving 9 bases unmatched. The CDR3 is made up of 12 amino acids. The CDR3 DNA sequence: TGCAGCGTTCTCCCTACAGGGGTATCGCAGTATTTT. It encodes CSVLPTGVSQYF.

This sequence joins TRBV7-8 and TRBJ2-1, with a weak D call TRBD2 (6 bases). Trimming shortened V by 6 bases and J by 4 bases, and 13 bases separated the two germline ends. From germline, CDR1 is SGHVS and CDR2 FQNEAQ. This CDR3 has 14 amino acids. The CDR3: CASRGSGTYNEQFF. The CDR3 region has the DNA TGTGCCAGCAGAGGATCCGGGACTTACAATGAGCAGTTCTTC.

This clone came up once. The CDR3 nucleotides are TGTGCCACCAGCAGGCCTGGGAGGGACACTGAAGCTTTCTTT. This gives the protein CATSRPGRDTEAFF. The chain combines TRBV15 with TRBJ1-1; D is unresolved. CDR1 LNHNV and CDR2 YYDKDF come from the germline V gene (reference sequence). V shed 3 bases and J shed 3 bases, with 11 bases lying between them. The CDR3 is 14 amino acids. The full variable domain, its missing parts supplied by reference TRBV15 and TRBJ1-1, is DAMVIQNPRYQVTQFGKPVTLSCSQTLNHNVMYWYQQKSSQAPKLLFHYYDKDFNNEADTPDNFQSRRPNTSFCFLDIRSPGLGDTAMYLCATSRPGRDTEAFFGQGTRLTVV.

The rearrangement uses TRBV15 and TRBJ2-6; D is ambiguous. V gave up 5 bases and J gave up 1 base, with 6 bases separating them. Per germline, CDR1 LNHNV and CDR2 YYDKDF (reference sequence). CDR3 length: 14 residues. CDR3 amino acids: CATSGMSGANVLTF. In DNA form, the CDR3 reads TGTGCCACCAGCGGGATGTCTGGGGCCAACGTCCTGACTTTC.

This chain links TRBV11-2 with TRBJ2-3; D may be TRBD2 (6 bases). V lost 2 bases to trimming and J lost 0 bases, with 15 bases between them. CDR1 is SGHAT, CDR2 FQNNGV, per germline. This CDR3 has 17 residues. The DNA of the CDR3 is TGTGCCAGCAGCTTATTCTGGCGGGGCCCTAGCACAGATACGCAGTATTTT. As protein: CASSLFWRGPSTDTQYF.

The genes are TRBV5-1 and TRBJ2-6; a possible D gene is TRBD2 (5 bases). Trimming shortened V by 4 bases and J by 4 bases, and 21 bases separated the two germline ends. CDR3 length: 18 residues. Germline values: CDR1 SGHRS, CDR2 YFSETQ. CDR3 region: CASSPHGVMSTGANVLTF. The CDR3 nucleotides read TGCGCCAGCAGCCCGCACGGGGTTATGTCGACGGGGGCCAACGTCCTGACTTTC.

This chain joins TRBV7-8 and TRBJ2-3; 11 nucleotides line up with TRBD2. CDR3 length: 16 residues. CDR1 SGHVS and CDR2 FQNEAQ come from the germline V gene. J was trimmed by 6 bases and V by 3 bases; bases with no gene match: 8. Here the CDR3 reads CASSFTLAGGGDTQYF. CDR3 coding DNA: TGTGCCAGCAGCTTTACTCTAGCGGGGGGCGGGGATACGCAGTATTTT.

This rearrangement joins TRBV6-5 to TRBJ1-5; TRBD1 might be the D (6 bases). Germline V gene lookup returns CDR1 MNHEY and CDR2 SVGAGI. This CDR3 comprises 16 residues. The germline V and J ends were trimmed by 4 bases and 0 bases, with 13 bases remaining between them. CDR3 protein: CASSSGGEYSNQPQHF. In DNA form, the CDR3 reads TGTGCCAGCAGTTCCGGGGGCGAGTATAGCAATCAGCCCCAGCATTTT.

The chain is built from TRBV11-3 and TRBJ2-5; 7 bases align to TRBD1. Germline V gene lookup returns CDR1 SGHNT and CDR2 YENEEA. CDR3 length equals 15 residues. V lost 1 base, J lost 2 bases, and 4 bases stayed unmatched. Here the CDR3 reads CASSLGGQQQETQYF. CDR3 DNA sequence: TGTGCCAGCAGCTTAGGGGGACAGCAACAAGAGACCCAGTACTTC.

The genes are TRBV5-4 and TRBJ2-3; TRBD1 might be the D (6 bases). In germline, CDR1 is SGHNT, CDR2 YYREEE (reference sequence). The CDR3 length is 13 residues. V lost 2 bases, J lost 4 bases, and 8 bases lay in between. CDR3 region: CASSLAGADTQYF. CDR3 nucleotides: TGTGCCAGCAGCTTAGCAGGGGCAGATACGCAGTATTTT.

In this sample, this clone turned up a few times. J is TRBJ1-5 and V is TRBV5-5; D may be TRBD1 (5 bases). The CDR3 covers 16 residues. Germline V CDR1 and CDR2: SGHKS, YYEKEE (reference sequence). Trimming stripped 1 base from V and 2 bases from J, with 13 bases between. Here the CDR3 reads CASSLNRGYGNQPQHF. The DNA for the CDR3 is TGTGCCAGCAGCTTGAATAGGGGTTATGGCAATCAGCCCCAGCATTTT.